The present TCR beta chain was sequenced within a study of T cells after yellow fever vaccination. TCRdb analysed the 5' RACE reads with MiXCR anew, one entry per CDR3 protein. The repertoire includes some 350,000 distinct CDR3 sequences, 6.2% of them detected once, and 14% to 15% sits in the top ten. V was trimmed by 6 bases and J by 0 bases, leaving 13 bases between them. In germline, CDR1 is SGHVS, CDR2 FNYEAQ. The CDR3 is 15 amino acids. This clonotype was counted many times. The sequences come from PBMCs, collected 5 days after the yellow fever booster vaccination. This sequence joins TRBV7-6 and TRBJ2-3; perhaps D is TRBD1 or TRBD2 (5 bases each). The TCR comes from a man between 25 and 39 years old who received the YFV17D yellow fever vaccine. CDR3 DNA: TGTGCCAGCAGGCCCGGGACGGTTAGCACAGATACGCAGTATTTT. Translated, it gives CASRPGTVSTDTQYF. Filled out from reference TRBV7-6 and TRBJ2-3, the complete variable domain reads GAGVSQSPRYKVTKRGQDVALRCDPISGHVSLYWYRQALGQGPEFLTYFNYEAQQDKSGLPNDRFSAERPEGSISTLTIQRTEQRDSAMYRCASRPGTVSTDTQYFGPGTRLTVL.